This TCR beta chain was captured in a study of a mutant IDH1 vaccine in newly diagnosed glioma. Time point reported: week 5, during vaccination. Each dose of the vaccine consisted of 300 ug of mutant IDH1 20-mer peptide, with topical imiquimod. Profiled with immunoSEQ multiplex PCR; TCRdb holds only in-frame clones, not every one. The table lists about 40,000 clones, roughly 92% of them singletons, with over 2.5% in the top ten. Notes on this clone: Its target is not known.

The material was PBMCs, obtained from a glioma patient whose treatment included an IDH1 peptide vaccine. The source is a man in his fifties or sixties with glioma.

CDR3 sequence: CASSPQDLGNEKLFF. CDR3 bases: TGTGCCAGCAGCCCCCAAGATCTAGGGAATGAAAAACTGTTTTTT. V is TRBV6-6 and J is TRBJ1-4; D gene uncertain. Germline CDR1 and CDR2: MNHNY and SVGAGI (reference sequence). There are 15 residues in the CDR3. V lost 6 bases to trimming and J lost 5 bases, with 16 bases between them.